The following is a T cell receptor beta chain sequence with its context. Per germline, CDR1 SGHDT and CDR2 YYEEEE. V was clipped by 0 bases and J by 3 bases, with 16 bases between them. The CDR3 loop spans 17 amino acids. Clinical history reported by participants formed the basis on which cohorts were assigned. Recovered Cohort 3 donors showed two negative PCRs, clearance, or symptom resolution. The data stem from a study of blood T cell repertoires in COVID-19. Study-level information: Donors in the United States, Italy and Spain gave samples during acute or convalescent COVID-19. PBMCs, B-cell-depleted T cells, or T cells were the source of the cDNA or gDNA that made up the material.

Data came from immunoSEQ multiplex PCR; TCRdb stores just in-frame clones and leaves some out. The data contain 250,000 to 350,000 clones, about nine tenths of them singletons. The V gene is TRBV5-6, the J gene TRBJ2-4; tentatively, D is TRBD2 (7 bases). The TCR sequence derives from a man aged 55 to 70 who had recovered from COVID-19. The source material was PBMCs or T cells enriched from blood (not recorded which). CDR3 sequence: CASSLAGGRGVKNIQYF. CDR3 in DNA: TGTGCCAGCAGCTTGGCCGGGGGGCGAGGAGTCAAAAACATTCAGTACTTC.